The following is a TCR beta chain sequence with its context. No antigen is known for it. Cells were stimulated with CMV-infected fibroblast lysates at about 9.4 ug/mL. CD40L/CD69 double-negative CD45RO-high memory CD4+ T cells were collected. This entry belongs to a study of persistence of HIV-infected CD4 T cells. This was the immunoSEQ version 4 assay in survey mode. The data were produced by immunoSEQ multiplex PCR, yet TCRdb's version contains in-frame clones alone and is incomplete. The profile shows 45,000 to 55,000 clones, around 75% of them singletons. The CDR3 spans 12 residues. In germline, CDR1 is SGHNT, CDR2 YYREEE (reference sequence). Trimming took 3 bases from V and 8 from J, leaving 9 bases between them.

The sequence derives from an adult man with HIV who was CMV-seropositive. The V and J genes are TRBV5-4 and TRBJ2-1, with D possibly TRBD2 on 6 matching bases. The sequenced sample was CD4+ T cells sorted from PBMCs after roughly 18-hour stimulation, obtained from a patient who received antiretroviral therapy. The CDR3 nucleotides read TGTGCCAGCAGCTCGGGGAGGTATGAGCAGTTCTTC. Protein sequence: CASSSGRYEQFF.